This TCR beta chain is from a study of glioma-infiltrating T cells. Using RNA template, CDR3s of TCR alpha and beta were amplified with iRepertoire arm-PCR. Input was about 100-450 ng of tissue mRNA or PBMC total RNA. TCRdb redid the calling of the multiplex PCR reads with MiXCR, one entry per CDR3 protein. The data contain about 89,000 distinct CDR3 sequences, about a quarter of them singletons. Germline lookup yields CDR1 SGHKS and CDR2 YYEKEE (reference sequence). Trimming shortened V by 1 base and J by 2 bases, and 18 bases separated the two germline ends. This CDR3 contains 17 residues. About this clonotype itself: Its antigen is currently unknown.

The study, taken as a whole, reports: Only very few CDR3 sequences appeared in both tissue and blood. Non-neoplastic patients had below-expected tissue-blood divergence, while all gliomas exceeded expectation.

Sequenced input: glioma tissue, nonneoplastic brain tissue, or PBMCs (not recorded which). The sequence was collected from a human donor with low-grade glioma or glioblastoma, undergoing nonglioma brain surgery, or in good health (not recorded which). The chain has TRBV5-5 and TRBJ1-2; D is ambiguous. Here the CDR3 reads CASSLIVPLTSNYGYTF. The CDR3 bases are TGTGCCAGCAGCTTGATCGTCCCATTAACCAGCAACTATGGCTACACCTTC.